This passage covers 16 T cell receptor beta chains from one sample sequenced in a study of patients and donors after allogeneic stem cell transplantation (dated by TCRdb to 2019 to 2021). Receptor amplification or capture employed RT-PCR. TCRdb records NextSeq 550 as the sequencer. TCRdb handled the public reads itself, with Q25 trimming in fastp and clone calling in MiXCR, and kept productive beta chains. A single entry per CDR3 protein holds the most common genes and DNA from its merged rows. In this sample the table shows 150,000 to 200,000 distinct CDR3 sequences, over 25% of which occur a single time. The ten largest clones capture 3.2% of the sample. The sample was blood, either unsorted or a sorted T cell fraction (not recorded which). All receptors come from a human donor who was either an allogeneic HSCT recipient or a stem cell or donor lymphocyte infusion donor (not recorded which). It is not recorded whose cells these are; they may come from a transplant donor.

V is TRBV7-6 and J is TRBJ2-7; TRBD1 might be the D (6 bases). The V and J ends lost 3 bases and 0 bases respectively, with 15 bases between them. This CDR3 has 16 amino acids. From germline, CDR1 is SGHVS and CDR2 FNYEAQ. CDR3 coding DNA: TGTGCCAGCAGCTTGGGGCAGGGGAGTCTCTCCTACGAGCAGTACTTC. This codes for CASSLGQGSLSYEQYF.

The chain recombines TRBV6-5 with TRBJ2-5; 8 nucleotides match TRBD2. The length of the CDR3 is 18 residues. Germline V gene lookup returns CDR1 MNHEY and CDR2 SVGAGI. Unmatched junction bases numbered 14, after V lost 0 bases and J lost 5 bases. CDR3 in amino acids: CASSYSGYTGGPWETQYF. The CDR3 region has the DNA TGTGCCAGCAGTTACTCGGGCTATACGGGAGGGCCTTGGGAGACCCAGTACTTC.

The gene calls are TRBV12-3 or TRBV12-4 and TRBJ2-3, with TRBD2 matching 9 bases. CDR3 length: 15 residues. V dropped 6 bases and J dropped 4; count of bases not matched to a gene: 8. The CDR3 sequence is CASRVSGSPADTQYF. Written as DNA, the CDR3 is TGTGCCAGCAGAGTTAGCGGGAGTCCGGCAGATACGCAGTATTTT.

V and J are TRBV7-9 and TRBJ2-1; D might be TRBD1 or TRBD2, each matching 6 bases. This CDR3 is built from 17 residues. Trimming removed 4 bases at V and 5 bases at J, with 21 bases between. CDR1 and CDR2 from the germline V gene are SEHNR and FQNEAQ (reference sequence). Written as DNA, the CDR3 is TGTGCCAGCAGCTCCCCAGGGGTAGCCCGGACTAACAATGAGCAGTTCTTC. This gives the protein CASSSPGVARTNNEQFF.

This clonotype came up many times. The gene calls are TRBV12-3 or TRBV12-4 and TRBJ1-6, with D unresolved. The germline V and J ends were trimmed by 3 bases and 6 bases, with 12 bases remaining between them. The length of the CDR3 is 15 residues. The CDR3 DNA is TGTGCCAGCAGTTTGAGGTTGTCGGCTAATTCACCCCTCCACTTT. Protein sequence: CASSLRLSANSPLHF.

This chain connects TRBV27 to TRBJ2-7, with 8 bases that match TRBD2. V lost 5 bases and J lost 6; bases outside the gene matches: 24. CDR3 length equals 19 residues. Germline V gives CDR1 MNHEY, CDR2 SMNVEV (reference sequence). The DNA of the CDR3 is TGTGCCAGCAGTAGCCGGGACTGGACCCGGACTAGCCGAGCTGGCGAGCAGTACTTC. The encoded protein is CASSSRDWTRTSRAGEQYF.

This clonotype came up many times. The chain employs TRBV12-3 or TRBV12-4 and TRBJ2-1; D gene uncertain. The CDR3 length is 12 residues. Trimming took off 3 bases at V and 4 bases at J, with 4 bases between the two ends. CDR3 DNA sequence: TGTGCCAGCAGTTTCGGGTACAATGAGCAGTTCTTC. Translating gives CASSFGYNEQFF.

This clonotype was recorded at least ten times. The J gene is TRBJ1-3, the V gene TRBV6-5; D unresolved. The CDR3 runs to 15 residues. V was trimmed by 0 bases and J by 1 base, leaving 7 bases between them. CDR1 and CDR2 from the germline V gene are MNHEY and SVGAGI. The CDR3 loop is CASSYSMESGNTIYF. The CDR3 nucleotides are TGTGCCAGCAGTTACTCGATGGAATCTGGAAACACCATATATTTT.

This clonotype was recorded many times. The chain is built from TRBV6-2 or TRBV6-3 and TRBJ1-1; possibly TRBD1 for D (5 bases). In germline, CDR1 is MNHEY, CDR2 SVGEGT. This CDR3 region has 12 residues. With 8 bases removed from V and 4 bases from J, the gap between germline ends came to 11 bases. In DNA form, the CDR3 reads TGTGCCAGCCAGTACGGGGGCACTGAAGCTTTCTTT. As protein: CASQYGGTEAFF.

The genes are TRBV7-9 and TRBJ2-5; 7 positions match TRBD2. The J segment lost 2 bases and the V segment lost 5 bases, leaving 2 bases of the junction unmatched. CDR3 size: 13 residues. Per the germline V gene, CDR1 is SEHNR and CDR2 is FQNEAQ (reference sequence). The CDR3 loop is CASSPGLQETQYF. The CDR3, as DNA: TGTGCCAGCAGCCCGGGACTACAAGAGACCCAGTACTTC. Full variable domain (missing parts from reference TRBV7-9 and TRBJ2-5): DTGVSQNPRHKITKRGQNVTFRCDPISEHNRLYWYRQTLGQGPEFLTYFQNEAQLEKSRLLSDRFSAERPKGSFSTLEIQRTEQGDSAMYLCASSPGLQETQYFGPGTRLLVL.

The chain recombines TRBV29-1 with TRBJ2-5; D is tentatively TRBD1 or TRBD2 (6 bases each). Between the trimmed V and J ends, which lost 3 bases and 5 bases, there was a span of 16 bases. Germline assignment: CDR1 SQVTM and CDR2 ANQGSEA. The CDR3 is made up of 14 amino acids. The CDR3 loop reads CSVDWGARLETQYF. The CDR3 DNA is TGCAGCGTTGACTGGGGGGCGCGTTTGGAGACCCAGTACTTC.

This clonotype has only one observation. V is TRBV7-2 and J is TRBJ1-5, with TRBD1 as a possible D gene (6 bases). Trimming shortened V by 2 bases and J by 4 bases, and 15 bases separated the two germline ends. The CDR3 is 16 amino acids. Germline V gene lookup returns CDR1 SGHTA and CDR2 FQGNSA. CDR3 nucleotide sequence: TGTGCCAGCAGCTTATTTAGGGGGGCGCGGAATCAGCCCCAGCATTTT. It codes for CASSLFRGARNQPQHF.

This clonotype was counted many times. The V gene is TRBV6-5, the J gene TRBJ1-1; no definite D call. V dropped 0 bases and J dropped 1 base, with 9 bases sitting between them. Germline V gene data show CDR1 as MNHEY and CDR2 as SVGAGI. This CDR3 has 15 residues. The CDR3 here is CASSYSDVKNTEAFF. DNA of the CDR3: TGTGCCAGCAGTTACTCGGACGTGAAGAACACTGAAGCTTTCTTT.

The chain employs TRBV11-2 and TRBJ2-1, with TRBD1 as a possible D gene (7 bases). The germline gives CDR1 SGHAT, CDR2 FQNNGV. The CDR3 spans 17 residues. Deletions cut 5 bases from V and 3 bases from J, with 20 bases between. In DNA, the CDR3 is TGTGCCAGCAGCCTACAAGGAGGGGACAGCGGCTACAATGAGCAGTTCTTC. Protein product: CASSLQGGDSGYNEQFF. The full variable domain, its missing parts supplied by reference TRBV11-2 and TRBJ2-1, is EAGVAQSPRYKIIEKRQSVAFWCNPISGHATLYWYQQILGQGPKLLIQFQNNGVVDDSQLPKDRFSAERLKGVDSTLKIQPAKLEDSAVYLCASSLQGGDSGYNEQFFGPGTRLTVL.

This clonotype was observed a few times. The V call is TRBV2, the J call TRBJ1-6; 8 bases match TRBD1. From germline, CDR1 is SNHLY and CDR2 FYNNEI. J gave up 7 bases and V 6 bases, and 8 bases lay outside the gene matches. This CDR3 is built from 15 residues. CDR3 nucleotide sequence: TGTGCCAGCAGCGCACAGGGGGGTTCGAATTCACCCCTCCACTTT. Amino acid sequence: CASSAQGGSNSPLHF.

The chain has TRBV20-1 and TRBJ1-5; 7 nucleotides match TRBD1. CDR3 length equals 13 residues. V was pared by 6 bases and J by 7 bases, with 9 bases of the junction left unmatched. The germline V gene has CDR1 DFQATT and CDR2 SNEGSKA (reference sequence). CDR3 amino acids: CSAPRGVGQPQHF. CDR3 in DNA: TGCAGTGCCCCCAGGGGGGTTGGGCAGCCCCAGCATTTT.